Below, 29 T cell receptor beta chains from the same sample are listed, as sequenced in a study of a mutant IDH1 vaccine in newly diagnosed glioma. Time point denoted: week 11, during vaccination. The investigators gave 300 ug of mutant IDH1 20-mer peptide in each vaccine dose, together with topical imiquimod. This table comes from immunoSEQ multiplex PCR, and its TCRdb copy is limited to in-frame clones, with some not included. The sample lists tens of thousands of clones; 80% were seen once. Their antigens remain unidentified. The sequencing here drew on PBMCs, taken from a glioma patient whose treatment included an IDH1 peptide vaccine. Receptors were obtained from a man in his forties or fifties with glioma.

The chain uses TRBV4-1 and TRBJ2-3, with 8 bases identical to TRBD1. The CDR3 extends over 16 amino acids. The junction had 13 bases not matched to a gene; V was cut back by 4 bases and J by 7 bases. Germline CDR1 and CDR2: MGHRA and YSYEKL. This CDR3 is CASSPLPGQANYTQYF. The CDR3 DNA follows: TGCGCCAGCAGCCCCCTTCCGGGACAGGCCAATTATACGCAGTATTTT.

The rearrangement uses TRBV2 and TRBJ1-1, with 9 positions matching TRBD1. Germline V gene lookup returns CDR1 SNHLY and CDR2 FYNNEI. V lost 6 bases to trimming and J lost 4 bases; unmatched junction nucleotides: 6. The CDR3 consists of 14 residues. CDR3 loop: CASRGTGWSTEAFF. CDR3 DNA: TGTGCCAGCAGGGGGACAGGGTGGAGCACTGAAGCTTTCTTT.

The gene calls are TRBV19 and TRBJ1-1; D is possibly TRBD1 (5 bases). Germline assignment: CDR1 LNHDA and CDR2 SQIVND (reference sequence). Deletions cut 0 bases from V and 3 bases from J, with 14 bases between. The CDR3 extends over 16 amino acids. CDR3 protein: CASSIERQGGYTEAFF. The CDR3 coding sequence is TGTGCCAGTAGTATAGAACGGCAGGGTGGATACACTGAAGCTTTCTTT.

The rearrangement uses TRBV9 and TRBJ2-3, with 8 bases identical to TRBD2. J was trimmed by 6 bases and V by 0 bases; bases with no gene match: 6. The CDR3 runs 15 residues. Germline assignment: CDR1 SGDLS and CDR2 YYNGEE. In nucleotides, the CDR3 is TGTGCCAGCAGCGTAGCGGGGGGGCTGAAGGATACGCAGTATTTT. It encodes CASSVAGGLKDTQYF.

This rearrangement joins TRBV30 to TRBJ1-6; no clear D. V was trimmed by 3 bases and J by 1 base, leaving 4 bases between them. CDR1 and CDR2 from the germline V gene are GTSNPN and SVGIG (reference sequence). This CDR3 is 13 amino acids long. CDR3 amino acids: CAWRGSYNSPLHF. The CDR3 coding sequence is TGTGCCTGGAGGGGGTCCTATAATTCACCCCTCCACTTT.

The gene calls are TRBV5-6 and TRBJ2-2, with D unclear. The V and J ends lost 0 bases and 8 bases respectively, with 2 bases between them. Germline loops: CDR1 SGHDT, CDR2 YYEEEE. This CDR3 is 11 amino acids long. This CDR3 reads CASSLEGELFF. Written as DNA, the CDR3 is TGTGCCAGCAGCTTGGAGGGGGAGCTGTTTTTT.

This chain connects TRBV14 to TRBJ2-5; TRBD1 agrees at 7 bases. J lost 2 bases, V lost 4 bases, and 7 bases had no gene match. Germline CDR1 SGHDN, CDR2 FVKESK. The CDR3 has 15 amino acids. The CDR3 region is CASSRRATGQETQYF. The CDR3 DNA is TGTGCCAGCAGCCGCAGAGCGACAGGGCAAGAGACCCAGTACTTC.

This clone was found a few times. The CDR3 bases are TGTGCCAGCAGCTTGGACAGTGGGGCTGAAGCTTTCTTT. As protein: CASSLDSGAEAFF. This rearrangement joins TRBV5-5 to TRBJ1-1; no clear D gene. Germline values: CDR1 SGHKS, CDR2 YYEKEE (reference sequence). The germline V and J ends were trimmed by 0 bases and 6 bases, with 9 bases remaining between them. The CDR3 has 13 residues.

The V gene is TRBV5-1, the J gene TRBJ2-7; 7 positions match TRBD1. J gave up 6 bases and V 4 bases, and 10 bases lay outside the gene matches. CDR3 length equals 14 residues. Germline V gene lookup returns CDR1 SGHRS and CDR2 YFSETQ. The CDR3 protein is CASSAGQARSEQYF. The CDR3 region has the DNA TGCGCCAGCAGCGCCGGACAGGCCCGGAGCGAGCAGTACTTC.

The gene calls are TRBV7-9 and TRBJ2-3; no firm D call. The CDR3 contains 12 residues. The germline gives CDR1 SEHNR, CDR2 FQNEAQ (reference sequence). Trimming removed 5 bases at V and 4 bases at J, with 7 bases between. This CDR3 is CASSIDADTQYF. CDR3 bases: TGTGCCAGCAGCATAGACGCAGATACGCAGTATTTT.

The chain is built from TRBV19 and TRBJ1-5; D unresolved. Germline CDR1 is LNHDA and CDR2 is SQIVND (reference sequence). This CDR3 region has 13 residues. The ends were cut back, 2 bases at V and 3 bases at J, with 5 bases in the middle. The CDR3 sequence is CASSIPDNQPQHF. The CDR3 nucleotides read TGTGCCAGTAGTATACCCGACAATCAGCCCCAGCATTTT.

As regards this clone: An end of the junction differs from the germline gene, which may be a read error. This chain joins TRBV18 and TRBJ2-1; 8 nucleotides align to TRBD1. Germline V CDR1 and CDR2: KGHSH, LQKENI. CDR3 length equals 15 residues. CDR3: CASSPPGQVYSEQFF. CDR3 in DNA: TGTGCCAGCTCACCACCGGGACAGGTTTACAGTGAGCAGTTCTTC.

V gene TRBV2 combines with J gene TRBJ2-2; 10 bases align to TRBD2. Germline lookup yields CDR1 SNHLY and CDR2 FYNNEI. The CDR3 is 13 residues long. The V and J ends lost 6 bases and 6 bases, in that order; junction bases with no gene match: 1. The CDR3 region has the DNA TGTGCCAGCAGCCTAGCGGGAGCCGGGGAGCTGTTTTTT. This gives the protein CASSLAGAGELFF.

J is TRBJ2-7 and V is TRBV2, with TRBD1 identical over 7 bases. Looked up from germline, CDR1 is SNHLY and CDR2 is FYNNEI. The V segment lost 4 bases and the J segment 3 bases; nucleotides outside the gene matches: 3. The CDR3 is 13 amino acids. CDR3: CASSVTGVYEQYF. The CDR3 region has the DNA TGTGCCAGCAGTGTAACAGGGGTCTACGAGCAGTACTTC.

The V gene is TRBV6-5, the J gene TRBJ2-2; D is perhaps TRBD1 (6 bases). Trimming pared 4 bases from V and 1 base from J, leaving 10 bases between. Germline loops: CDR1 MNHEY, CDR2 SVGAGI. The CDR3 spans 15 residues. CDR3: CASSSPTGNTGELFF. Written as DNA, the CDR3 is TGTGCCAGCAGTTCCCCGACAGGGAACACCGGGGAGCTGTTTTTT.

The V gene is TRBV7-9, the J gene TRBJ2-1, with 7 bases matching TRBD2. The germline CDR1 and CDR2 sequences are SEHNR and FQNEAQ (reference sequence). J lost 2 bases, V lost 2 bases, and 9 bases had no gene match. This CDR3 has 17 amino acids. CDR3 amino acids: CASSLSSLAETYNEQFF. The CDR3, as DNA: TGTGCCAGCAGCTTATCCTCCCTAGCGGAGACCTACAATGAGCAGTTCTTC.

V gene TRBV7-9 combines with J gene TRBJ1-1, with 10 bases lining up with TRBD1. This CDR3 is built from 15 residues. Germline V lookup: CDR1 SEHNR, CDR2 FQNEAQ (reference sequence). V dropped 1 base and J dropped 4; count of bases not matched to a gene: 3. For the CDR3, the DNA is TGTGCCAGCAGCTTAGGAGGGACAGGGGTCACTGAAGCTTTCTTT. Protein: CASSLGGTGVTEAFF.

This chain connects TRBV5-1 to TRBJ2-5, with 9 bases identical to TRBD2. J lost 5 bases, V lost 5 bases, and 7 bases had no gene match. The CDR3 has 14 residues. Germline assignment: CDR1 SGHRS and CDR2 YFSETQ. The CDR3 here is CASSGTSGSETQYF. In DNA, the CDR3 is TGCGCCAGCAGTGGCACTAGCGGGTCGGAGACCCAGTACTTC.

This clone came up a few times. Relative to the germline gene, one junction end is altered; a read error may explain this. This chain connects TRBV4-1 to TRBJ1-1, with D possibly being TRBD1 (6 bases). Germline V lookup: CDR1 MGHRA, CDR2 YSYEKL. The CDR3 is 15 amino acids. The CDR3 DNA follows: TGCGCCAGCAGCAAAGACAAGGGGGGCTTCACTGAAGCTTTCTTT. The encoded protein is CASSKDKGGFTEAFF.

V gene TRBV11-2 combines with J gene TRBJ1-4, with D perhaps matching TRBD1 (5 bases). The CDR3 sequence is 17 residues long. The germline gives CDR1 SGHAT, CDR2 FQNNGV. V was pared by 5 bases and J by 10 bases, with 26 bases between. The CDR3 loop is CASSLPFRRDLRIKLFF. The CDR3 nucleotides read TGTGCCAGCAGCCTCCCTTTTCGCCGGGACCTTAGGATAAAACTGTTTTTT. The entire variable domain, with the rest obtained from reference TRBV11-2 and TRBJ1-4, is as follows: EAGVAQSPRYKIIEKRQSVAFWCNPISGHATLYWYQQILGQGPKLLIQFQNNGVVDDSQLPKDRFSAERLKGVDSTLKIQPAKLEDSAVYLCASSLPFRRDLRIKLFFGSGTQLSVL.

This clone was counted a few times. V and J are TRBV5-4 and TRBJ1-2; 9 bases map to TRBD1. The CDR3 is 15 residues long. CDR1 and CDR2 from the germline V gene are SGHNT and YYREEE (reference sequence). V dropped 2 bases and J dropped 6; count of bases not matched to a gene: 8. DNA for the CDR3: TGTGCCAGCAGCTTTCGACAGGGGGATATCAATGGCTACACCTTC. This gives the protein CASSFRQGDINGYTF.

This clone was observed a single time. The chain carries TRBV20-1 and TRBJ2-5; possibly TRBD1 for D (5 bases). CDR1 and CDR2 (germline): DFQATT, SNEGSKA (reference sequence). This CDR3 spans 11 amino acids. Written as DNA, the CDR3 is TGCAGCTGCAGGGTTGGGGAGACCCAGTACTTC. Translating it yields CSCRVGETQYF.

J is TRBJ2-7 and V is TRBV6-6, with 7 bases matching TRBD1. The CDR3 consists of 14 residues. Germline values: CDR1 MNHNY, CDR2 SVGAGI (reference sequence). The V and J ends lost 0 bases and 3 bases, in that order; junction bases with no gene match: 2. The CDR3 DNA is TGTGCCAGCAGTTACTCGAACAGGGGCTACGAGCAGTACTTC. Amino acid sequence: CASSYSNRGYEQYF.

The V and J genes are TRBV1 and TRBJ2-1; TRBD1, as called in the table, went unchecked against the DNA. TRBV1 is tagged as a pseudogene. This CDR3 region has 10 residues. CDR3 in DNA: TGCACCAGTACCCTCAGTGAGCAGTTCTTC. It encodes CTSTLSEQFF.

The CDR3 spells CASSYSTEAGEQYF. The CDR3 DNA follows: TGTGCCAGCAGTTACTCTACTGAGGCTGGGGAGCAGTACTTC. V and J are TRBV6-6 and TRBJ2-7; no reliable D call. The CDR3 loop spans 14 amino acids. From germline, CDR1 is MNHNY and CDR2 SVGAGI (reference sequence). The V end lost 0 bases, the J end lost 7 bases, and 13 bases lay between the germline ends.

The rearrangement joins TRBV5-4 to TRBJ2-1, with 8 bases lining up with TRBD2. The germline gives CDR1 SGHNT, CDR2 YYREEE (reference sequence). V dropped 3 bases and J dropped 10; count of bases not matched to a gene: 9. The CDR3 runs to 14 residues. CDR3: CASSWGLAGGEQFF. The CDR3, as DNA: TGTGCCAGCAGCTGGGGCCTAGCGGGTGGAGAGCAGTTCTTC.

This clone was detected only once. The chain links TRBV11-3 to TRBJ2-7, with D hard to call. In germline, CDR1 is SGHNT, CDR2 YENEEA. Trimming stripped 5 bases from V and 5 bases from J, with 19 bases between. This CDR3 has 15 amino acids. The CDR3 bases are TGTGCCAGCAGCGACCGGTTGGCGGCCATGCACGAGCAGTACTTC. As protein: CASSDRLAAMHEQYF.

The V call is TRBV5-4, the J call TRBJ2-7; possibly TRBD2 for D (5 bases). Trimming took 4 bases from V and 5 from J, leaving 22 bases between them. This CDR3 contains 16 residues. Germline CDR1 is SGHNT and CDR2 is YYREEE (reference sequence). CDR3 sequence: CASSKIATQYENEQYF. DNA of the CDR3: TGTGCCAGCAGCAAAATAGCGACCCAGTATGAAAACGAGCAGTACTTC.

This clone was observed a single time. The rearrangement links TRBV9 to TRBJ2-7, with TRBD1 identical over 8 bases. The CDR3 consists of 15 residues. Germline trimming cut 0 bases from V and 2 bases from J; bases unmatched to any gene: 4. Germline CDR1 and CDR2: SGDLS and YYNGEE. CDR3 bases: TGTGCCAGCAGCGTAGGCCAGGGGGCAGCCTACGAGCAGTACTTC. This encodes CASSVGQGAAYEQYF.